The sequence of this T cell receptor beta chain was determined in a study of cytomegalovirus exposure and HLA in healthy donors. From the roughly 120-subject validation cohort, which was separate from the roughly 690-subject first cohort, the donors were drawn. Study-wide points: Some TCR beta chains (over 150 of them) were listed as cytomegalovirus-associated. Most TCR sequences proved rare, with some public TCRs found in many donors. According to a later analysis, TCR clusters from the first cohort tended to co-occur in the roughly 110 validation repertoires.

Trimming cost V 6 bases and J 2 bases, with 16 bases left between them. The CDR3 runs 16 residues. Germline CDR1 MGHDK, CDR2 SYGVNS. The data were produced by immunoSEQ multiplex PCR, yet TCRdb's version contains in-frame clones alone and is incomplete. The sample contains about 360,000 clones, roughly 90% of which appear only once. Concerning this clone itself: Its cognate antigen is unknown.

The sequence derives from a woman between 18 and 29 years old in good health and CMV-seronegative. The sequencing sample was made of PBMCs. The V and J genes are TRBV25-1 and TRBJ1-4; D is possibly TRBD1 (5 bases). The CDR3 sequence: CASSQAGLGTNEKLFF. The CDR3, as DNA: TGTGCCAGCAGCCAAGCGGGGCTGGGTACTAATGAAAAACTGTTTTTT.